This TCR beta chain was captured by sequencing in a study of T cell changes during pregnancy in multiple sclerosis. CDR3 length: 16 residues. CDR1 is LNHDA, CDR2 SQIVND, per germline (reference sequence). V shed 4 bases and J 7 bases; nucleotides not matched to a gene: 11. Clones were read by immunoSEQ multiplex PCR, and TCRdb kept only the in-frame ones, dropping some. Found here are about 35,000 clones, 92% of them singletons; the top ten hold around 0.41%. The rearrangement uses TRBV19 and TRBJ1-5; TRBD1 aligns across 9 bases. The specimen was CD4+ T cells from peripheral blood mononuclear cells, collected in the third trimester of pregnancy. The sequence was collected from a female donor in good health, enrolled as a control in a pregnancy study. In DNA form, the CDR3 reads TGTGCCAGTAGTAAGCCGGGACAGGGATACTGGCAGCCCCAGCATTTT. This gives the protein CASSKPGQGYWQPQHF.